This T cell receptor beta chain was found in a study of T cell responses to AZD1222 COVID-19 vaccine. The wider study: The analysis combined second doses at about 4 or about 12 weeks.

Concerning this clone itself: Its target is not known. A junction boundary mismatches the germline segment, possibly from a read error.

The CDR3 has 15 residues. Germline-derived CDR1 and CDR2 are SGDLS and YYNGEE. Repertoires were generated with immunoSEQ multiplex PCR, while TCRdb's copy carries only in-frame clones and drops some. The table includes around 99,000 clones, about 90% detected once. Study-wide findings and caveats: Mapped onto spike, vaccine-associated CD4 TCRs spanned it and were dominant at 160-218 and 743-854. Baseline seropositivity characterized only six AZD1222 recipients.

This specimen was peripheral blood, taken on day 0 of AZD1222 vaccination. This clonotype originated in an adult in good health. The rearrangement links TRBV9 to TRBJ2-1, with TRBD2 matching over 10 bases. This CDR3 is CASNVLAGNYNEQFF. The CDR3 region has the DNA TGTGCCAGCAACGTACTAGCGGGAAACTACAATGAGCAGTTCTTC.